This TCR beta chain stems from a study of technical replicates of blood from a handful of donors. Germline CDR1 reads MNHNS; CDR2 reads SASEGT. V gave up 4 bases and J gave up 5 bases, with 16 bases separating them. The CDR3 extends over 15 amino acids. Sequencing used immunoSEQ multiplex PCR; TCRdb keeps in-frame clones, though not all of them. This table holds over 50,000 clones, 97% found once. The sample was T cells isolated from PBMCs. V and J are TRBV6-1 and TRBJ2-3; possibly TRBD1 for D (5 bases). This sequence originates from a human donor in good health. CDR3 in DNA: TGTGCCAGCAGTGTTCCGTCCAGGGTCCGAGATACGCAGTATTTT. Its translation: CASSVPSRVRDTQYF.